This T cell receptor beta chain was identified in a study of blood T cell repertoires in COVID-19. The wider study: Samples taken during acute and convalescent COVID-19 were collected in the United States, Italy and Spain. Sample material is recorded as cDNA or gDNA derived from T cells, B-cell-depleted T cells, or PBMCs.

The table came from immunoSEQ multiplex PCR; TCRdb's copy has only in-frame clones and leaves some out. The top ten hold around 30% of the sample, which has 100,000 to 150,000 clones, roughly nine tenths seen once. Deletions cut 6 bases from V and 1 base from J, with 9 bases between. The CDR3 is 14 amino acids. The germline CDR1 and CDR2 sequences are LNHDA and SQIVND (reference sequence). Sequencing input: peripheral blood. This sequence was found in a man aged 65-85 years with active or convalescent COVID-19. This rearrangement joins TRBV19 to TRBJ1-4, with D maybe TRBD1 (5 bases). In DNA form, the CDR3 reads TGTGCCAGTAGCCGCAGGGAAACTAATGAAAAACTGTTTTTT. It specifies CASSRRETNEKLFF. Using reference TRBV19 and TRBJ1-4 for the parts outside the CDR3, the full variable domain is DGGITQSPKYLFRKEGQNVTLSCEQNLNHDAMYWYRQDPGQGLRLIYYSQIVNDFQKGDIAEGYSVSREKKESFPLTVTSAQKNPTAFYLCASSRRETNEKLFFGSGTQLSVL.